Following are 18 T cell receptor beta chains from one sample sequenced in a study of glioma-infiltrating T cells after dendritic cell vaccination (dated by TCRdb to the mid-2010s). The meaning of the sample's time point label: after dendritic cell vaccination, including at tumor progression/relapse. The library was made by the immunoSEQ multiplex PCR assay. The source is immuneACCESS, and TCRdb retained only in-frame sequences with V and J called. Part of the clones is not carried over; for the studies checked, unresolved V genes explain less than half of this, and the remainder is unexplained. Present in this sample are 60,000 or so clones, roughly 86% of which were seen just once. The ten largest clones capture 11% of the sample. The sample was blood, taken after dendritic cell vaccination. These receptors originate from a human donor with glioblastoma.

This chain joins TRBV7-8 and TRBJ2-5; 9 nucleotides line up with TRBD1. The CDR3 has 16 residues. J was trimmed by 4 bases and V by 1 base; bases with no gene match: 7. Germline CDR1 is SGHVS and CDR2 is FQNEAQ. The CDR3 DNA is TGTGCCAGCAGCTTAGGGGACAGGGCGAGTGTAGAGACCCAGTACTTC. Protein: CASSLGDRASVETQYF.

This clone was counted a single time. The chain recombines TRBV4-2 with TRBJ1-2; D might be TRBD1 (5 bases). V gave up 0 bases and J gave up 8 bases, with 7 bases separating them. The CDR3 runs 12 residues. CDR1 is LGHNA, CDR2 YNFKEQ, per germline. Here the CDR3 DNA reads TGTGCCAGCAGCCAAGACAGGGAAGGCTACACCTTC. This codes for CASSQDREGYTF.

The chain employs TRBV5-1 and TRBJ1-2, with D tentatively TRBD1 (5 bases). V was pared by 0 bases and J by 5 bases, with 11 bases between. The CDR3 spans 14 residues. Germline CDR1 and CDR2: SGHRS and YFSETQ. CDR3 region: CASSLEQARYGYTF. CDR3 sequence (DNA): TGCGCCAGCAGCTTGGAACAGGCTAGATATGGCTACACCTTC. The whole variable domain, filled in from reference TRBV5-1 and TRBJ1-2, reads KAGVTQTPRYLIKTRGQQVTLSCSPISGHRSVSWYQQTPGQGLQFLFEYFSETQRNKGNFPGRFSGRQFSNSRSEMNVSTLELGDSALYLCASSLEQARYGYTFGSGTRLTVV.

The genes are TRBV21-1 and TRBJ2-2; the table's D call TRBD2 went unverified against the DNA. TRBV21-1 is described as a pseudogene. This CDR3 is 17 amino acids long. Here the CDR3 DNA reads TGTGCCAGCAGCAAACGTGGAGCGGGAGTGCTCACCGGGGAGCTGTTTTTT. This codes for CASSKRGAGVLTGELFF.

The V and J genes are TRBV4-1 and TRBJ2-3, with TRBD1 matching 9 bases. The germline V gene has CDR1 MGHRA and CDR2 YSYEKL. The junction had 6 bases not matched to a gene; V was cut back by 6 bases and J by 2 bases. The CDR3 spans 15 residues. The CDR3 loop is CASSPTGGFTDTQYF. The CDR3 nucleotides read TGCGCCAGCAGTCCGACAGGGGGTTTCACAGATACGCAGTATTTT.

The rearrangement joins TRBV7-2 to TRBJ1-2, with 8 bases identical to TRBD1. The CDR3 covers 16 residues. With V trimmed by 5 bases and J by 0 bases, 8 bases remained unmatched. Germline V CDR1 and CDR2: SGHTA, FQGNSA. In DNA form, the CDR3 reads TGTGCCAGCAGCCAGTCCAGGGGGCTTACTAACTATGGCTACACCTTC. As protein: CASSQSRGLTNYGYTF.

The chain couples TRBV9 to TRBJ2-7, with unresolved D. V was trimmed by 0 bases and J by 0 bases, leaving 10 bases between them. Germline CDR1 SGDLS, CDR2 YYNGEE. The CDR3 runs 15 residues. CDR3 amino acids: CASSVGSSSSYEQYF. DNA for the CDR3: TGTGCCAGCAGCGTAGGGAGTAGTTCCTCCTACGAGCAGTACTTC.

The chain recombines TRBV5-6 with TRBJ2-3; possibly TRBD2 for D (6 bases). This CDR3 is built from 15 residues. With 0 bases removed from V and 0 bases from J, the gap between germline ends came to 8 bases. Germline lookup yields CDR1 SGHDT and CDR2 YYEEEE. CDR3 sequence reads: CASSLVGTSTDTQYF. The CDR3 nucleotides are TGTGCCAGCAGCTTGGTGGGGACTAGCACAGATACGCAGTATTTT.

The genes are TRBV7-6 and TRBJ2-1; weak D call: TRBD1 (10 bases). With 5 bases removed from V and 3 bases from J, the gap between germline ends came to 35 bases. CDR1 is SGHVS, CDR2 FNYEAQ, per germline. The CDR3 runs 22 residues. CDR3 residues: CASSLRGGQGQWRGGRYNEQFF. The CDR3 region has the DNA TGTGCCAGCAGCCTGAGAGGGGGACAGGGGCAATGGCGGGGGGGCCGCTACAATGAGCAGTTCTTC.

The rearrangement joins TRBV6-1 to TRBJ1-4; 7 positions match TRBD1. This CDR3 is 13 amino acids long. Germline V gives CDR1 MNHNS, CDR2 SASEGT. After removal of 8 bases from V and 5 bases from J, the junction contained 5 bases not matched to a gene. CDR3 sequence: CASGQAINEKLFF. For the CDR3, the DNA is TGTGCCAGCGGACAGGCGATAAATGAAAAACTGTTTTTT.

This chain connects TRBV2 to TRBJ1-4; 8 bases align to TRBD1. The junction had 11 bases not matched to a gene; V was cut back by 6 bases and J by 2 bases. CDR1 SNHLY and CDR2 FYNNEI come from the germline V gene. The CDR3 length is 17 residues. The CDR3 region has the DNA TGTGCCAGCAGAGTGGACAGGGAGGGGGTCACTAATGAAAAACTGTTTTTT. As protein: CASRVDREGVTNEKLFF.

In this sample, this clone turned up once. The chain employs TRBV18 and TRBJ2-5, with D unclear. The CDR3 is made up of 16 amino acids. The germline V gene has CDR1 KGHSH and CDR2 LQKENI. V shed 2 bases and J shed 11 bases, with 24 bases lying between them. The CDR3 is CASSPKRVSLEVRQYF. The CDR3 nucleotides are TGTGCCAGCTCACCAAAGAGAGTCAGCCTAGAGGTGCGGCAGTACTTC. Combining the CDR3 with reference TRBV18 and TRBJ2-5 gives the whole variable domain NAGVMQNPRHLVRRRGQEARLRCSPMKGHSHVYWYRQLPEEGLKFMVYLQKENIIDESGMPKERFSAEFPKEGPSILRIQQVVRGDSAAYFCASSPKRVSLEVRQYFGPGTRLLVL.

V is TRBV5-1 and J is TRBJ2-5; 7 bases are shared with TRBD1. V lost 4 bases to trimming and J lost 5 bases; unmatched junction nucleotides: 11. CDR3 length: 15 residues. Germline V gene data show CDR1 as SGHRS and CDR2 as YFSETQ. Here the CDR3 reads CASSLRTGGGETQYF. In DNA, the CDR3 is TGCGCCAGCAGCCTTAGGACAGGAGGTGGGGAGACCCAGTACTTC. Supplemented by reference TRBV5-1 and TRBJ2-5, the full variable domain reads KAGVTQTPRYLIKTRGQQVTLSCSPISGHRSVSWYQQTPGQGLQFLFEYFSETQRNKGNFPGRFSGRQFSNSRSEMNVSTLELGDSALYLCASSLRTGGGETQYFGPGTRLLVL.

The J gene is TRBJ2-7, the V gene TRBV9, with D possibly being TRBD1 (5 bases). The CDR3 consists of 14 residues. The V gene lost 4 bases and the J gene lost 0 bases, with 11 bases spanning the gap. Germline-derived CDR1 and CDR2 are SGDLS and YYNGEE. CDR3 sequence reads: CASSPWGLSYEQYF. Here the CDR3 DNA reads TGTGCCAGCAGCCCATGGGGCCTCTCCTACGAGCAGTACTTC. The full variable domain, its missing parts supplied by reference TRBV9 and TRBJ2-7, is DSGVTQTPKHLITATGQRVTLRCSPRSGDLSVYWYQQSLDQGLQFLIQYYNGEERAKGNILERFSAQQFPDLHSELNLSSLELGDSALYFCASSPWGLSYEQYFGPGTRLTVT.

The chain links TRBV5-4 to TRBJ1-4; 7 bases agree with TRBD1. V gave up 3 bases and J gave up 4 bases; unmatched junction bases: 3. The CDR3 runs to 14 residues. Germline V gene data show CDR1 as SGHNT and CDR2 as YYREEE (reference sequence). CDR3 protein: CASSSGQINEKLFF. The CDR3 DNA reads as TGTGCCAGCAGCTCGGGACAGATTAATGAAAAACTGTTTTTT.

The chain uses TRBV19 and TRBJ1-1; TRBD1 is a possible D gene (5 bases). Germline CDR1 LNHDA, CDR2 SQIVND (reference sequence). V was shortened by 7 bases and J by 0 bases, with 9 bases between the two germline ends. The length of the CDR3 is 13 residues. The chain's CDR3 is CASMGPLNTEAFF. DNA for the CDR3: TGTGCCAGTATGGGGCCTCTGAACACTGAAGCTTTCTTT.

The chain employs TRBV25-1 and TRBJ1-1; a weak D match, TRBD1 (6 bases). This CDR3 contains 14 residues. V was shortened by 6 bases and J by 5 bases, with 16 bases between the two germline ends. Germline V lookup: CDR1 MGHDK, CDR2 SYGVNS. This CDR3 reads CASRTPGGATEAFF. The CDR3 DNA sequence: TGTGCCAGCAGGACCCCGGGGGGGGCAACTGAAGCTTTCTTT. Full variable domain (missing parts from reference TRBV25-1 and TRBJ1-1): EADIYQTPRYLVIGTGKKITLECSQTMGHDKMYWYQQDPGMELHLIHYSYGVNSTEKGDLSSESTVSRIRTEHFPLTLESARPSHTSQYLCASRTPGGATEAFFGQGTRLTVV.

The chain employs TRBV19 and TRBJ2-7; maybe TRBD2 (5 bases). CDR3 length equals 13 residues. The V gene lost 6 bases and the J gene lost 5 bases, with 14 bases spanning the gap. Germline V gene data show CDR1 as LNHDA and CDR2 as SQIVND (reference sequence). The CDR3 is CASSGRAGNEQYF. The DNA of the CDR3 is TGTGCCAGTAGCGGGCGGGCGGGCAACGAGCAGTACTTC.